What follows are 22 T cell receptor beta chains derived from one specimen sequenced in a study of blood T cells in healthy people across ages. It was with a sample-barcoded 5' primer and a J-beta primer mix that a second PCR of about 6 to 12 cycles was run. TCRdb re-called the 5' RACE reads with MiXCR, one entry per CDR3 protein. This table holds hundreds of thousands of distinct CDR3 sequences, 49% found once. The specimen sequenced was blood. These receptors originate from a woman in her sixties or seventies in good health.

This clonotype was found a few times. The chain recombines TRBV7-9 with TRBJ2-7; the D gene is possibly TRBD1 (6 bases). The CDR3 has 13 amino acids. V lost 4 bases to trimming and J lost 6 bases, with 13 bases between them. Germline V gives CDR1 SEHNR, CDR2 FQNEAQ (reference sequence). CDR3 in DNA: TGTGCCAGCAGCTACAGGGAACCCGGCGAGCAGTACTTC. Its protein product is CASSYREPGEQYF. Using reference TRBV7-9 and TRBJ2-7 for the parts outside the CDR3, the full variable domain is DTGVSQNPRHKITKRGQNVTFRCDPISEHNRLYWYRQTLGQGPEFLTYFQNEAQLEKSRLLSDRFSAERPKGSFSTLEIQRTEQGDSAMYLCASSYREPGEQYFGPGTRLTVT.

This chain links TRBV5-6 with TRBJ2-1; D ambiguous. The CDR3 has 12 residues. The germline V gene encodes CDR1 SGHDT and CDR2 YYEEEE. With 1 base removed from V and 5 bases from J, the gap between germline ends came to 4 bases. The CDR3 DNA reads TGTGCCAGCAGCTTGTGGGACAATGAGCAGTTCTTC. Its translation: CASSLWDNEQFF.

This rearrangement joins TRBV4-1 to TRBJ2-5; D call uncertain. This CDR3 is 15 amino acids long. The V gene's germline CDR1 is MGHRA and CDR2 YSYEKL. Trimming took off 1 base at V and 5 bases at J, with 14 bases between the two ends. The CDR3: CASSQGHGGHETQYF. The CDR3 nucleotides are TGCGCCAGCAGCCAAGGCCACGGTGGGCACGAGACCCAGTACTTC.

This clonotype was found a few times. The V call is TRBV9, the J call TRBJ2-1; 16 nucleotides match TRBD2. CDR1 SGDLS and CDR2 YYNGEE come from the germline V gene. The J segment lost 3 bases and the V segment lost 4 bases, leaving 7 bases of the junction unmatched. The CDR3 extends over 18 amino acids. CDR3 coding DNA: TGTGCCAGCAGCCCCCTCGGGACTAGCGGGAGGGGCTACAATGAGCAGTTCTTC. Its protein product is CASSPLGTSGRGYNEQFF.

The V call is TRBV6-2 or TRBV6-3, the J call TRBJ2-7; D gene ambiguous. Trimming removed 2 bases at V and 3 bases at J, with 5 bases between. The CDR3 consists of 12 residues. Germline CDR1 MNHEY, CDR2 SVGEGT. The CDR3 sequence: CASSYRDYEQYF. The DNA for the CDR3 is TGTGCCAGCAGTTACAGGGACTACGAGCAGTACTTC.

The rearrangement joins TRBV29-1 to TRBJ1-5, with a possible D match to TRBD1 (5 bases). The germline CDR1 and CDR2 sequences are SQVTM and ANQGSEA. The CDR3 has 12 residues. V lost 8 bases to trimming and J lost 1 base, with 9 bases between them. CDR3 bases: TGCAGCTGCGGGGCGAGCAATCAGCCCCAGCATTTT. Its protein product is CSCGASNQPQHF.

This clonotype has a handful of counts. V gene TRBV4-3 combines with J gene TRBJ1-4; D is unclear. Between the trimmed V and J ends, which lost 1 base and 6 bases, there was a span of 15 bases. Germline assignment: CDR1 LGHNA and CDR2 YSLEER. This CDR3 is 16 amino acids long. For the CDR3, the DNA is TGCGCCAGCAGCCAAGTGTCGAGCGGTGGTGATGAAAAACTGTTTTTT. It encodes CASSQVSSGGDEKLFF.

This chain uses TRBV28 with TRBJ2-3; D is unresolved. Germline V lookup: CDR1 MDHEN, CDR2 SYDVKM. V lost 3 bases, J lost 3 bases, and 7 bases lay in between. This CDR3 region has 13 residues. The CDR3: CASSFRRTDTQYF. DNA of the CDR3: TGTGCCAGCAGTTTTCGTCGGACAGATACGCAGTATTTT.

V and J are TRBV7-2 and TRBJ2-2, with D maybe TRBD2 (6 bases). Trimming pared 4 bases from V and 4 bases from J, leaving 19 bases between. This CDR3 spans 17 amino acids. Germline loops: CDR1 SGHTA, CDR2 FQGNSA. CDR3 residues: CASSSYLSGGATGELFF. The CDR3 nucleotides are TGTGCCAGCAGCTCGTACCTATCCGGCGGGGCCACCGGGGAGCTGTTTTTT.

This clonotype has just a few counts. The genes are TRBV4-2 and TRBJ2-7; D perhaps matches TRBD2 (6 bases). Between the trimmed V and J ends, which lost 4 bases and 3 bases, there was a span of 19 bases. The CDR3 is 16 residues long. Germline V gene lookup returns CDR1 LGHNA and CDR2 YNFKEQ. The CDR3 region is CASSPARRGNHYEQYF. The CDR3 coding sequence is TGTGCCAGCAGCCCGGCGAGGAGGGGAAATCACTACGAGCAGTACTTC.

Here the CDR3 reads CSARVAGGYEQYF. CDR3 coding DNA: TGCAGTGCTAGGGTCGCAGGGGGCTACGAGCAGTACTTC. This chain uses TRBV20-1 with TRBJ2-7; 7 nucleotides agree with TRBD1. With V trimmed by 3 bases and J by 3 bases, 5 bases remained unmatched. The germline CDR1 and CDR2 sequences are DFQATT and SNEGSKA (reference sequence). The CDR3 runs to 13 residues.

This clonotype has more than one count but fewer than ten. The chain links TRBV2 to TRBJ2-1; possibly TRBD1 or TRBD2 for D (5 bases each). The CDR3 spans 15 residues. In germline, CDR1 is SNHLY, CDR2 FYNNEI. The V end was cut by 0 bases, the J end by 4 bases, with 10 bases between. Here the CDR3 DNA reads TGTGCCAGCAGTGAAGCTAGGGGACGTTACAATGAGCAGTTCTTC. This translates into CASSEARGRYNEQFF.

The chain is built from TRBV7-9 and TRBJ2-1; 10 bases align to TRBD1. With the DNA end fitting TRBJ2-7 better, the J assignment may be wrong. This CDR3 region has 17 residues. Germline CDR1 reads SEHNR; CDR2 reads FQNEAQ (reference sequence). The CDR3 bases are TGTGCCAGCAGCTACATACGGGACAGGGGAATATACAATGAGCAGTACTTC. It encodes CASSYIRDRGIYNEQYF.

The chain carries TRBV6-1 and TRBJ2-5; no clear D gene. The CDR3 extends over 14 amino acids. The V end lost 2 bases, the J end lost 11 bases, and 18 bases lay between the germline ends. Germline V lookup: CDR1 MNHNS, CDR2 SASEGT. The CDR3 region is CASSERQPVTEQYF. The CDR3 DNA is TGTGCCAGCAGTGAAAGGCAGCCCGTTACAGAGCAGTACTTC.

J is TRBJ2-7 and V is TRBV12-3 or TRBV12-4; no reliable D call. The V end lost 7 bases, the J end lost 5 bases, and 12 bases lay between the germline ends. The CDR3 loop spans 12 amino acids. The CDR3 DNA sequence: TGTGCCAGCACCGTAACAGCAGACGAGCAGTACTTC. Translating it yields CASTVTADEQYF.

This clonotype came up a few times. This chain connects TRBV28 to TRBJ2-7; tentative D call: TRBD1 (6 bases). With 6 bases removed from V and 3 bases from J, the gap between germline ends came to 15 bases. The V gene's germline CDR1 is MDHEN and CDR2 SYDVKM. The CDR3 contains 14 residues. The CDR3 bases are TGTGCCAGCAGCTCCCCGGGACATAGCTACGAGCAGTACTTC. This codes for CASSSPGHSYEQYF.

J is TRBJ2-5 and V is TRBV7-3; D remains unclear. V gave up 5 bases and J gave up 5 bases, with 15 bases separating them. CDR3 size: 14 residues. Germline-derived CDR1 and CDR2 are SGHTA and FQGTGA. The CDR3 spells CASSLGSGDETQYF. CDR3 coding DNA: TGTGCCAGCAGCCTTGGGTCGGGTGACGAGACCCAGTACTTC.

The genes are TRBV12-3 or TRBV12-4 and TRBJ2-2; D remains unclear. Trimming removed 2 bases from V and 7 bases from J, with 8 bases in between. The CDR3 spans 13 residues. The CDR3 DNA reads TGTGCCAGCAGTTTACTTATTATCGGGGAGCTGTTTTTT. Residues: CASSLLIIGELFF.

The table lists this clonotype with a few counts. The CDR3 DNA follows: TGCAGCGTTGACGGTCCTAGTGGGGGGGAGACCCAGTACTTC. Its translation is CSVDGPSGGETQYF. The gene calls are TRBV29-1 and TRBJ2-5, with TRBD2 as a possible D gene (6 bases). Trimming removed 3 bases from V and 5 bases from J, with 16 bases in between. The CDR3 is 14 residues long. Germline V CDR1 and CDR2: SQVTM, ANQGSEA.

J is TRBJ1-5 and V is TRBV20-1, with TRBD1 matching over 7 bases. Trimming removed 0 bases from V and 5 bases from J; junction bases left unmatched: 7. This CDR3 is built from 15 residues. Looked up from germline, CDR1 is DFQATT and CDR2 is SNEGSKA (reference sequence). This CDR3 is CSARERTGGDQPQHF. The CDR3 nucleotides read TGCAGTGCTAGAGAGCGGACAGGAGGGGATCAGCCCCAGCATTTT.

V usage is TRBV6-5 and J usage is TRBJ2-1; 8 bases fit TRBD2. From germline, CDR1 is MNHEY and CDR2 SVGAGI. The CDR3 sequence is 16 residues long. V trimming: 2 bases; J trimming: 4 bases; junction bases outside the gene matches: 7. The CDR3 loop reads CASSYRRGALYNEQFF. CDR3 coding DNA: TGTGCCAGCAGTTACCGGCGGGGGGCCCTATACAATGAGCAGTTCTTC.

The V and J genes are TRBV27 and TRBJ2-5, with TRBD2 identical over 14 bases. In germline, CDR1 is MNHEY, CDR2 SMNVEV (reference sequence). The CDR3 has 15 residues. The ends lost 6 bases at V and 5 bases at J; junction bases unmatched: 5. CDR3 residues: CASRPGLAGGETQYF. For the CDR3, the DNA is TGTGCCAGCAGACCCGGACTAGCGGGAGGTGAGACCCAGTACTTC.